The text below deals with one TCR beta chain. V was shortened by 9 bases and J by 4 bases, with 18 bases between the two germline ends. From germline, CDR1 is MGHRA and CDR2 YSYEKL. CDR3 size: 14 residues. The entry originates in a study of blood T cell repertoires in COVID-19. Study as a whole: T cells, B-cell-depleted T cells, or PBMCs supplied cDNA or gDNA.

Authors' methods: From reference gene primer amplification, estimates of nucleated cell counts were derived. Some clones are missing from TCRdb's copy, which holds only in-frame ones; the method was immunoSEQ multiplex PCR. Clone size and V and J calls were adopted from that table, with D and trimming inferred from the DNA. The sample consists of approximately 490,000 clones, approximately 90% of them appearing once. The V call is TRBV4-1, the J call TRBJ1-1; the D gene is possibly TRBD1 (6 bases). The receptor's source is a woman younger than 30 who had recovered from COVID-19. Sequenced material: PBMCs or T cells enriched from blood (not recorded which). CDR3 loop: CASRSGTRGTEAFF. The DNA of the CDR3 is TGCGCCAGTCGATCCGGGACAAGGGGCACTGAAGCTTTCTTT.